A selection of T cell receptor beta chains follows, all from one sample in a study of post-analysis software for immune sequencing data. TCRdb independently ran MiXCR on the PCR reads; one entry per CDR3 protein. The table lists 700,000 to 800,000 distinct CDR3 sequences, roughly 29% of them singletons. The sample taken for sequencing was blood. These receptors were collected from a girl aged 10 to 17 with multiple sclerosis. Both conserved end residues are part of each CDR3. A D gene is named only where the DNA matches it firmly. Clone size appears in some rows only: once, few, many, or a class for an expanded clone.

TRBJ2-5 many TRBD1 TRBV10-1 TGCGCCAGCAGTGAGACAGCGACAGGGGTCGAGACCCAGTACTTC CASSETATGVETQYF
TRBJ2-1 few . TRBV3-1 TGTGCCAGCAGCCAAGGGGTGGGCTCCTACAATGAGCAGTTCTTC CASSQGVGSYNEQFF
TRBJ1-2 few . TRBV5-1 TGCGCCAGCAGCCCTTCGACAGGAGAAGGCTATGGCTACACCTTC CASSPSTGEGYGYTF
TRBJ2-3 . TRBD2 TRBV29-1 TGCAGCGTATCAAATAGCGGGGGGAGCACAGATACGCAGTATTTT CSVSNSGGSTDTQYF
TRBJ1-6 . . TRBV20-1 TGCAGTGCTAGCCCCCCCGGAGCCAGGGCGTCTGGGTCACCCCTCCACTTT CSASPPGARASGSPLHF
TRBJ1-5 few . TRBV20-1 TGCAGTGCTCCAGGCCGGGGGGTTAATCAGCCCCAGCATTTT CSAPGRGVNQPQHF
TRBJ1-2 . TRBD1 TRBV20-1 TGCAGTGCGCGGGACAGGCCGGGCTACACCTTC CSARDRPGYTF
TRBJ2-5 many TRBD2 TRBV6-5 TGTGCCAGCAGCCTGCTAGGGAGGGCCAACCAAGAGACCCAGTACTTC CASSLLGRANQETQYF
TRBJ2-5 many TRBD2 TRBV29-1 TGCAGCGTTGAAGACGGTTCGGCAGCGGGAGCAGAGACCCAGTACTTC CSVEDGSAAGAETQYF
TRBJ2-7 few . TRBV20-1 TGCAGTGCTAGAGGGACGGTTGCGAAGCAGTACTTC CSARGTVAKQYF
TRBJ2-3 . . TRBV20-1 TGCAGTGCCGAGACTGAGGCAGATACGCAGTATTTT CSAETEADTQYF
TRBJ2-1 . . TRBV5-5 TGTGCCAGCAGCTTGCGTATGGCGGACCAACCTCGGGATGAGCAGTTCTTC CASSLRMADQPRDEQFF
TRBJ2-1 . TRBD1 TRBV7-2 TGTGCCAGCAGCTTCCGGACAGGGGAAATTAGGAATGAGCAGTTCTTC CASSFRTGEIRNEQFF
TRBJ2-1 . TRBD1 TRBV5-1 TGCGCCAGCAGCCGGGAGGGACAGGGGGCGCTTAATGAGCAGTTCTTC CASSREGQGALNEQFF
TRBJ2-7 . TRBD2 TRBV7-2 TGTGCCAGCAGCTTAGCCGGGACTAGCGGGGGCGAGCAGTACTTC CASSLAGTSGGEQYF
TRBJ1-2 few . TRBV6-1 TGTGCCAGCAGTGAAGCGCCAACAGGCCTCGAGGGCTATGGCTACACCTTC CASSEAPTGLEGYGYTF
TRBJ2-5 few . TRBV29-1 TGCAGCGTAGTCGAACTACAAGAGACCCAGTACTTC CSVVELQETQYF
TRBJ1-2 many . TRBV5-1 TGCGCCAGCAGCTTGCAAACATCGAACTATGGCTACACCTTC CASSLQTSNYGYTF
TRBJ1-1 few . TRBV7-2 TGTGCCAGCAGCTTTCCCGGGGGGGCGGTGAACACTGAAGCTTTCTTT CASSFPGGAVNTEAFF
TRBJ2-5 few TRBD1 TRBV6-1 TGTGCCAGCAGGCCGGGACAGGGCCTAGAGACCCAGTACTTC CASRPGQGLETQYF
TRBJ1-1 . TRBD1 TRBV20-1 TGCAGTGCTAGAGGCCAGGGGGTAACTGAAGCTTTCTTT CSARGQGVTEAFF
TRBJ2-7 few . TRBV6-6 TGTGCCAGCAGTTACGAGGTTCTAGGTCCCTTCTACGAGCAGTACTTC CASSYEVLGPFYEQYF